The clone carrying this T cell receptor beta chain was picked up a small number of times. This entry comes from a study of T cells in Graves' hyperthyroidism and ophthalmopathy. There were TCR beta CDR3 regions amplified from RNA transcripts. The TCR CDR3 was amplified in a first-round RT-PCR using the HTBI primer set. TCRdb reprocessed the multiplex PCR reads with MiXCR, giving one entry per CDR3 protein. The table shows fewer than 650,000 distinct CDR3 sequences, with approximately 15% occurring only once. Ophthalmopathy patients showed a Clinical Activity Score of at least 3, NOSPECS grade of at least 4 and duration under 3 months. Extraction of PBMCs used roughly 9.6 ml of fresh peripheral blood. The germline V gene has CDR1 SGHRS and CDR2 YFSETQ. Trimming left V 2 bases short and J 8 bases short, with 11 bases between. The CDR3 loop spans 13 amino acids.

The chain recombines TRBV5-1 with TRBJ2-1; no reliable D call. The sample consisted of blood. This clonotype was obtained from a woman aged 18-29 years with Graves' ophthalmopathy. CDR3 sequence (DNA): TGCGCCAGCAGCTTACGGCCCTCGGATGAGCAGTTCTTC. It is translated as CASSLRPSDEQFF.